This T cell receptor (beta chain) was sequenced in a study of cytomegalovirus exposure and HLA in healthy donors. Overall study findings and caveats: An apparent linkage of common viral pathogens to several of the most significant clusters emerged in a later analysis. TCR beta V- and J-gene trimming, according to a later analysis, was linked to a missense DCLRE1C variant.

The PCR ran on 60 Vbeta and 13 Jbeta primers. The protocol was immunoSEQ multiplex PCR, while the TCRdb copy is restricted to in-frame clones and leaves out a portion. In the table there are more than 150,000 clones, 75% to 90% of which are singletons. Each of the donors was a healthy bone marrow donor. This CDR3 has 14 amino acids. Germline V gene data show CDR1 as MNHEY and CDR2 as SVGAGI. Trimming took 0 bases from V and 4 from J, leaving 7 bases between them. About this clone: Its antigen is unidentified.

This chain uses TRBV6-5 with TRBJ1-5; D is undetermined. The TCR sequence derives from a woman under 30 in good health and CMV-seronegative. The sample comprised PBMCs. CDR3 bases: TGTGCCAGCAGTTACTCGATCGGGAATCAGCCCCAGCATTTT. Protein product: CASSYSIGNQPQHF.